These T cell receptor beta chains were read from a single sample in a study of molecular identifiers for immune sequencing clone quantification. MiXCR was run by TCRdb on the PCR reads, yielding one entry per CDR3 protein. This table has just under 650,000 distinct CDR3 sequences, roughly 21% appearing once. Source material: naive CD8+ T cells from blood, with Jurkat cell RNA spiked in. The receptors were sampled from a human donor in good health. Some libraries in this study had Jurkat cell RNA spiked in. The CDR3 runs from the conserved cysteine through the conserved F or W. The D gene is left open where the match is weak.

v_call cdr3_length d_call cdr3_aa
TRBV27 16 . CASSIPGVGGTDTQYF
TRBV12-3/TRBV12-4 12 . CASSQRRTEAFF
TRBV6-5 16 . CASSYFAGKNTGELFF
TRBV20-1 16 . CSARDWKGPSTDTQYF
TRBV28 16 . CASSSQSEGRHGEQYF
TRBV20-1 13 TRBD1 CSAPGTGTDEQYF
TRBV20-1 20 TRBD1 CSARDRQGVVNPIEGTEAFF
TRBV12-5 15 TRBD2 CASGPVSGGAYEQYF
TRBV6-2/TRBV6-3 15 TRBD1 CASSYLGQAFGEAFF
TRBV12-3/TRBV12-4 13 . CASSVAILSEQFF
TRBV28 17 TRBD1 CASSFVPEGARGETQYF
TRBV20-1 16 . CSARDISGSNTGELFF
TRBV12-3/TRBV12-4 16 . CASSLVQGISYNEQFF
TRBV2 14 TRBD1 CASKGAFSSGELFF
TRBV12-3/TRBV12-4 12 . CASSLGVGGYTF
TRBV3-1 15 . CASSPRAGSSYEQYF
TRBV12-3/TRBV12-4 15 TRBD2 CAGSPLSGGTDTQYF
TRBV7-2 16 TRBD1 CASSSEGQLLSDTQYF
TRBV5-4 13 . CASSSWTEGEAFF
TRBV4-1 20 TRBD1 CASKGTPGQGVSATNEKLFF
TRBV27 14 TRBD2 CASSTSGNSYEQYF
TRBV27 15 TRBD1 CASAALDRGHYGYTF
TRBV7-9 17 . CASSFDNRGTTWHEQYF
TRBV20-1 18 TRBD1 CSARDPYVRQGLSYEQYF
TRBV27 14 TRBD2 CASGSGLARTEQYF
TRBV19 15 TRBD1 CASSLDRGQDTETFF
TRBV27 13 TRBD1 CASGWRGGAEAFF
TRBV30 13 . CAWSGPLTSEQFF
TRBV12-3/TRBV12-4 17 TRBD1 CASSLARGTTAKNIQYF
TRBV28 12 TRBD1 CASMTGRETQYF
TRBV7-9 13 . CASSLVRYNEQFF
TRBV19 13 TRBD1 CASRTGTGLGYTF
TRBV9 16 . CASSLRASVLNNGQFF